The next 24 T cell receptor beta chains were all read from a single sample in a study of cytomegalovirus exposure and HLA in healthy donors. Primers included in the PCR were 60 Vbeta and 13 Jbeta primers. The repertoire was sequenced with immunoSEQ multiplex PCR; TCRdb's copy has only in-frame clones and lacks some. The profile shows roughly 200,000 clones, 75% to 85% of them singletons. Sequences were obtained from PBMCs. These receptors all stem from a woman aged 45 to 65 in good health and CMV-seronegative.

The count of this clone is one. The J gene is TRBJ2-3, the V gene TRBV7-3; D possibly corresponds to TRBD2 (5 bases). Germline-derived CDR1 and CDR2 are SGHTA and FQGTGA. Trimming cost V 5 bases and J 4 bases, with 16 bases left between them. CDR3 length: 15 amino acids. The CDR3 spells CASSRAGSAPDTQYF. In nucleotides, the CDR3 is TGTGCCAGCAGCCGGGCGGGTAGCGCTCCAGATACGCAGTATTTT.

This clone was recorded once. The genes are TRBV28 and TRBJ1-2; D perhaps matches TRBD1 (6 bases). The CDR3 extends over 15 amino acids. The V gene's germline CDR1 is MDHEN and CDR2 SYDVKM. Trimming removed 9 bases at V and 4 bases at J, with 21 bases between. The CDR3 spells CASGTGQRLVYGYTF. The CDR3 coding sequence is TGTGCCAGTGGGACCGGACAGAGACTTGTCTATGGCTACACCTTC.

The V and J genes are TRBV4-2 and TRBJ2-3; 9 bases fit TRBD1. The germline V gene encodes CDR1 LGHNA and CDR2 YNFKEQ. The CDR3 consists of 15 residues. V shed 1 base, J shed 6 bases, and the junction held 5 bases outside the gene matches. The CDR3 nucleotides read TGTGCCAGCAGCCAAGCCGGGACAGGGTTTGATACGCAGTATTTT. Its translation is CASSQAGTGFDTQYF.

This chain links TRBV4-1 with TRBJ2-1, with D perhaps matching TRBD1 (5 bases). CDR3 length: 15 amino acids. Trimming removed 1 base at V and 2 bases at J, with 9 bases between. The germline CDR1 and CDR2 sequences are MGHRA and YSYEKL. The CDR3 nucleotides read TGCGCCAGCAGCCAAGTCCCGACAGCCTACAATGAGCAGTTCTTC. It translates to CASSQVPTAYNEQFF.

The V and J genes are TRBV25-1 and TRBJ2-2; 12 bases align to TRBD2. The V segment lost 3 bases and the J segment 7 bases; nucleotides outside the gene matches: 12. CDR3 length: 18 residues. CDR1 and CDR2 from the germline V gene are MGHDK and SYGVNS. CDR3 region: CASSESGPLAGGIGELFF. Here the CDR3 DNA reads TGTGCCAGCAGTGAGTCAGGTCCACTAGCGGGAGGTATCGGGGAGCTGTTTTTT.

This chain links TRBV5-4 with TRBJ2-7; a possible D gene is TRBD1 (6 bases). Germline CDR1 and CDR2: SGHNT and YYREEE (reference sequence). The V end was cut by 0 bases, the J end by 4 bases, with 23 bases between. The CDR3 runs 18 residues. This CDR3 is CASSLGLLRDTPKYEQYF. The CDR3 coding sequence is TGTGCCAGCAGCTTGGGCCTACTTAGGGACACACCGAAGTACGAGCAGTACTTC. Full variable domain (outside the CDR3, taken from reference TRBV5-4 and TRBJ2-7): ETGVTQSPTHLIKTRGQQVTLRCSSQSGHNTVSWYQQALGQGPQFIFQYYREEENGRGNFPPRFSGLQFPNYSSELNVNALELDDSALYLCASSLGLLRDTPKYEQYFGPGTRLTVT.

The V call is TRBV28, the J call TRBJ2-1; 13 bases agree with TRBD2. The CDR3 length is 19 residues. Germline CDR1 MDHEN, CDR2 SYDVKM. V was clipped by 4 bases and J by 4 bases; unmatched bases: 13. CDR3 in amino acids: CASSSPTSGRTRVYNEQFF. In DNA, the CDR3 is TGTGCCAGCAGTTCTCCGACTAGCGGGAGGACTCGGGTATACAATGAGCAGTTCTTC.

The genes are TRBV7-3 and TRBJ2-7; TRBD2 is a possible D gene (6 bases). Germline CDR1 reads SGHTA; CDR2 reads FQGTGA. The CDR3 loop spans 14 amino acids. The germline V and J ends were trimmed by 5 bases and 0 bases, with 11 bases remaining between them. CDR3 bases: TGTGCCAGCAGCACAACTAGCAGCTCCTACGAGCAGTACTTC. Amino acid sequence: CASSTTSSSYEQYF.

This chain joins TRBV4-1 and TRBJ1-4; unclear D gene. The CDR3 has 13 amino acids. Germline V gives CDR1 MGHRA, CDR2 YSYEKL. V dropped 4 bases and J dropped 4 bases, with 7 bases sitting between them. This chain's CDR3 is CASSPLFNEKLFF. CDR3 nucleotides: TGCGCCAGCAGCCCTCTTTTTAATGAAAAACTGTTTTTT.

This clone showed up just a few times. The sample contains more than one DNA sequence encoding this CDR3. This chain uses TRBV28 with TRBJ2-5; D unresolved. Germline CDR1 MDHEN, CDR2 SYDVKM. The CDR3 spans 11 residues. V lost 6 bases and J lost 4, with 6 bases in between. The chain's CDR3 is CASSSRETQYF. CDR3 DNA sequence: TGTGCCAGCAGCTCGAGAGAGACCCAGTACTTC.

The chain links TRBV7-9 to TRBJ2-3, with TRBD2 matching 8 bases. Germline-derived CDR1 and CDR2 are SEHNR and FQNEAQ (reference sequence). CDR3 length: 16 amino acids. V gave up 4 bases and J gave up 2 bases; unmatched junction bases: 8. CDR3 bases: TGTGCCAGCAGCTCGGTAGCGGGGACGTCCACAGATACGCAGTATTTT. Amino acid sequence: CASSSVAGTSTDTQYF.

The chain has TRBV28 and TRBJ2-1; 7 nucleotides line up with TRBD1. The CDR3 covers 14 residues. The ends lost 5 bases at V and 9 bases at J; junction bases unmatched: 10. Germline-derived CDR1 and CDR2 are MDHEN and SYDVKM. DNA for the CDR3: TGTGCCAGCAGTCTACAGGGGACGATCGGTGAGCAGTTCTTC. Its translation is CASSLQGTIGEQFF.

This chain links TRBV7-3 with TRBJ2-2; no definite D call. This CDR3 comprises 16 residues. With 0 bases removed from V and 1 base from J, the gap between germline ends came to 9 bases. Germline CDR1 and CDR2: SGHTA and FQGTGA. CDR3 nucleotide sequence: TGTGCCAGCAGCTTAACGCCAGGCCTGAACACCGGGGAGCTGTTTTTT. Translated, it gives CASSLTPGLNTGELFF.

The CDR3 coding sequence is TGTGCCAGCAGTTACTCAGCTCGGGGTACTGGTAGTGGCTACACCTTC. Residues: CASSYSARGTGSGYTF. V gene TRBV6-5 combines with J gene TRBJ1-2; D ambiguous. This CDR3 contains 16 residues. CDR1 and CDR2 from the germline V gene are MNHEY and SVGAGI. V gave up 0 bases and J gave up 7 bases, with 18 bases separating them.

The CDR3 reads CASSLGLADTDTQYF. The CDR3, as DNA: TGTGCCAGCAGTTTAGGACTAGCGGACACAGATACGCAGTATTTT. This chain joins TRBV27 and TRBJ2-3, with 10 nucleotides matching TRBD2. J lost 2 bases, V lost 2 bases, and 1 base had no gene match. The CDR3 is 15 amino acids. CDR1 and CDR2 from the germline V gene are MNHEY and SMNVEV (reference sequence).

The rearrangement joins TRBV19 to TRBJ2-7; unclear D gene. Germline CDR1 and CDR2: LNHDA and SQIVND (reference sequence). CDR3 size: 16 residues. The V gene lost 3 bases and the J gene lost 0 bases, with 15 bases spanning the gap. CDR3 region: CASSMRQSRSSYEQYF. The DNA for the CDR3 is TGTGCCAGTAGTATGCGGCAATCGCGTAGCTCCTACGAGCAGTACTTC.

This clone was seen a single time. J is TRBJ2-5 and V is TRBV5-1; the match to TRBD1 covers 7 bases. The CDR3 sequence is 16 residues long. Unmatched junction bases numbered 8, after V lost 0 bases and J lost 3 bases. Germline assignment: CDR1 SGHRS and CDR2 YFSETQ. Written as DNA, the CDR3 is TGCGCCAGCAGCTTGGGCGCCCGGGACAGAGAAGAGACCCAGTACTTC. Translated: CASSLGARDREETQYF. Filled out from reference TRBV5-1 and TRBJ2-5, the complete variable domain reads KAGVTQTPRYLIKTRGQQVTLSCSPISGHRSVSWYQQTPGQGLQFLFEYFSETQRNKGNFPGRFSGRQFSNSRSEMNVSTLELGDSALYLCASSLGARDREETQYFGPGTRLLVL.

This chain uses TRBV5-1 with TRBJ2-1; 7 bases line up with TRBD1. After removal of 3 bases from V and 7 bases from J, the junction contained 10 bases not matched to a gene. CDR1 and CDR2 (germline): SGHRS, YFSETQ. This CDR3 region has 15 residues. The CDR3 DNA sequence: TGCGCCAGCAGCTCTACTAGGAGCAGGGGGAATGAGCAGTTCTTC. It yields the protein CASSSTRSRGNEQFF.

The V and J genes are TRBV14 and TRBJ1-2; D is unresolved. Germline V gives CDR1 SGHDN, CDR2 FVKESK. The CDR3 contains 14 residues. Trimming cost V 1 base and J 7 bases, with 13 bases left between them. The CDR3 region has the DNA TGTGCCAGCAGCCAAGTCCCCTCACCAGGTGGCTACACCTTC. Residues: CASSQVPSPGGYTF. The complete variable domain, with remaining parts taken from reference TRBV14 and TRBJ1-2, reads EAGVTQFPSHSVIEKGQTVTLRCDPISGHDNLYWYRRVMGKEIKFLLHFVKESKQDESGMPNNRFLAERTGGTYSTLKVQPAELEDSGVYFCASSQVPSPGGYTFGSGTRLTVV.

CDR3 DNA sequence: TGTGCCAGCAGCCCCAAAAGGGGGTCTCCGAACACTGAAGCTTTCTTT. Amino acid sequence: CASSPKRGSPNTEAFF. V usage is TRBV27 and J usage is TRBJ1-1; possible D gene TRBD1, 6 bases. The CDR3 has 16 amino acids. The germline CDR1 and CDR2 sequences are MNHEY and SMNVEV (reference sequence). V was pared by 6 bases and J by 1 base, with 18 bases between.

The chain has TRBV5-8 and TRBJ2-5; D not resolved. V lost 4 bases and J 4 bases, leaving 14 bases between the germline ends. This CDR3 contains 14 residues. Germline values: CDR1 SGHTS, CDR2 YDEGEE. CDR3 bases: TGTGCCAGCAGCGGGCTTCCGGTGGGAGAGACCCAGTACTTC. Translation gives CASSGLPVGETQYF.

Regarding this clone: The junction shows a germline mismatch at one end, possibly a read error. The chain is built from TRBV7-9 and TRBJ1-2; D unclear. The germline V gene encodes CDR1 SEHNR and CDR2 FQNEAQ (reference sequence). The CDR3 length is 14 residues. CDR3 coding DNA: TGTTCCAGCAGCTTTGGGAGTACGCCCAATGGCTACACCTTC. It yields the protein CSSSFGSTPNGYTF. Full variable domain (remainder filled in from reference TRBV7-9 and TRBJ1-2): DTGVSQNPRHKITKRGQNVTFRCDPISEHNRLYWYRQTLGQGPEFLTYFQNEAQLEKSRLLSDRFSAERPKGSFSTLEIQRTEQGDSAMYLCSSSFGSTPNGYTFGSGTRLTVV.

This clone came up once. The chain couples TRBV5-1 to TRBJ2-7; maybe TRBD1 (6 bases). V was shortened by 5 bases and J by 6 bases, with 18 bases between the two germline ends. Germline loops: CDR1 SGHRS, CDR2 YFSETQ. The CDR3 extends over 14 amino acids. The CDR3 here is CASSLPDSVGEQYF. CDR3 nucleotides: TGCGCCAGCAGTTTACCGGACAGCGTAGGCGAGCAGTACTTC.

For the CDR3, the DNA is TGTGCCACTCAGGACAGAAAATCTGAAGCTTTCTTT. Amino acids: CATQDRKSEAFF. V gene TRBV6-5 combines with J gene TRBJ1-1; TRBD1 might be the D (6 bases). The CDR3 has 12 amino acids. Per germline, CDR1 MNHEY and CDR2 SVGAGI. With 10 bases removed from V and 6 bases from J, the gap between germline ends came to 15 bases.